This T cell receptor (beta chain) was captured by sequencing in a study of CD8 T cells in ankylosing spondylitis. In its sample, this clonotype was seen once. Antigen specificity is unknown. Study results and limitations: For ankylosing spondylitis blood, a TCR beta motif of eight or nine highly homologous variants appeared characteristic. In reactive arthritis synovial fluid and blood, some motif variants had been reported before. It was reported that disease-linked clones were significantly enriched in matched ankylosing spondylitis synovial fluid.

A single record per CDR3 protein comes from TCRdb applying MiXCR to the 5' RACE reads. The sample records approximately 400,000 distinct CDR3 sequences, roughly 25% being singletons. Germline CDR1 is MGHDK and CDR2 is SYGVNS. The CDR3 covers 17 residues. J was trimmed by 3 bases and V by 6 bases; bases with no gene match: 11. V usage is TRBV25-1 and J usage is TRBJ1-3; 10 positions match TRBD1. The receptor comes from a male donor with ankylosing spondylitis. Sequencing used blood, either unsorted or a sorted T cell fraction (not recorded which). Here the CDR3 reads CASSARSGTGVGNTIYF. The DNA for the CDR3 is TGTGCCAGCAGCGCCCGTTCCGGGACAGGGGTTGGAAACACCATATATTTT.